This T cell receptor beta chain comes out of a study of cytomegalovirus exposure and HLA in healthy donors. This CDR3 contains 14 residues. With V trimmed by 5 bases and J by 3 bases, 7 bases remained unmatched. The germline V gene encodes CDR1 SGHAT and CDR2 FQNNGV. PCR amplification relied on 60 Vbeta primers (plus 13 Jbeta primers). Profiled with immunoSEQ multiplex PCR; TCRdb holds only in-frame clones, not every one. This table holds about 120,000 clones, roughly three quarters found once. In its sample, this clone was seen a few times. The chain joins TRBV11-2 to TRBJ2-7, with 7 bases lining up with TRBD2. The source is a man aged 30-40 years in good health and CMV-seropositive. The source material was PBMCs. The CDR3 bases are TGTGCCAGCAGCCCCCGACTAGCCTACTACGAGCAGTACTTC. Translating gives CASSPRLAYYEQYF.